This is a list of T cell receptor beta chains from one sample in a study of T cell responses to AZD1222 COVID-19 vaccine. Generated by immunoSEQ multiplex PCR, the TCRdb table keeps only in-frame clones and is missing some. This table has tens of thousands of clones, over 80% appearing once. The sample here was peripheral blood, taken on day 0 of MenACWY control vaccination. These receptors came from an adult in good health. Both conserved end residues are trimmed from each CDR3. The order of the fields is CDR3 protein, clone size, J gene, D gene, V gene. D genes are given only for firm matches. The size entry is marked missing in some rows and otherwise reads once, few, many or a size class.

CDR3 protein: ASSPPRRSSYEQY
clone size: .
J gene: TRBJ2-7
D gene: .
V gene: TRBV7-9

CDR3 protein: ASKGQGDSPLH
clone size: once
J gene: TRBJ1-6
D gene: TRBD1
V gene: TRBV28

CDR3 protein: ASSPSGGSGETQY
clone size: .
J gene: TRBJ2-5
D gene: .
V gene: TRBV7-2

CDR3 protein: ASSVAAGNTGELF
clone size: .
J gene: TRBJ2-2
D gene: .
V gene: TRBV9

CDR3 protein: ASSQGGQAQETQY
clone size: .
J gene: TRBJ2-5
D gene: TRBD1
V gene: TRBV4-3

CDR3 protein: ASSPKRDLGYT
clone size: .
J gene: TRBJ1-2
D gene: .
V gene: TRBV7-8

CDR3 protein: ATRGGLNTEAF
clone size: .
J gene: TRBJ1-1
D gene: .
V gene: TRBV19

CDR3 protein: AWIKRRLSGNTIY
clone size: .
J gene: TRBJ1-3
D gene: .
V gene: TRBV30

CDR3 protein: ASSPGLVANTIY
clone size: .
J gene: TRBJ1-3
D gene: .
V gene: TRBV6-5

CDR3 protein: ASRRLAENTDTQY
clone size: .
J gene: TRBJ2-3
D gene: TRBD2
V gene: TRBV5-4

CDR3 protein: ASSLDRGQDTQY
clone size: .
J gene: TRBJ2-3
D gene: TRBD1
V gene: TRBV4-1

CDR3 protein: ASSSRVGSEKLF
clone size: .
J gene: TRBJ1-4
D gene: .
V gene: TRBV7-2

CDR3 protein: ASSPPGGAVQPQH
clone size: .
J gene: TRBJ1-5
D gene: .
V gene: TRBV7-2

CDR3 protein: ASREGTGTEAF
clone size: .
J gene: TRBJ1-1
D gene: .
V gene: TRBV2

CDR3 protein: ASTKDQVTGELF
clone size: few
J gene: TRBJ2-2
D gene: .
V gene: TRBV9

CDR3 protein: ASSLGGSGEQY
clone size: .
J gene: TRBJ2-7
D gene: .
V gene: TRBV13

CDR3 protein: ASSLRMGYEQY
clone size: .
J gene: TRBJ2-7
D gene: .
V gene: TRBV27

CDR3 protein: ASSYRGYTEAF
clone size: .
J gene: TRBJ1-1
D gene: TRBD1
V gene: TRBV28

CDR3 protein: AISEGENNEQF
clone size: .
J gene: TRBJ2-1
D gene: .
V gene: TRBV10-3

CDR3 protein: ASSLGDGSLNTEAF
clone size: few
J gene: TRBJ1-1
D gene: .
V gene: TRBV11-2